The present T cell receptor (beta chain) was sequenced within a study of molecular identifiers for immune sequencing clone quantification. Previously described methods and listed TCR primers were employed for the bulk TCR libraries. TCRdb re-called the PCR reads with MiXCR, one entry per CDR3 protein. The sample yields some 320,000 distinct CDR3 sequences, about a fifth seen once. This clonotype was counted a few times. Per the germline V gene, CDR1 is MNHEY and CDR2 is SMNVEV (reference sequence). The CDR3 runs to 16 residues. Trimming at V came to 6 bases and at J to 6 bases, leaving 13 bases not matched to a gene. When naive CD8 T cells were sorted, they were gated as CD8+CD4-CCR7+CD45RA+.

Sequencing was performed on naive CD8+ T cells from blood, with Jurkat cell RNA spiked in. Subset denoted: FACS-sorted CD8+CD4-CCR7+CD45RA+ naive T cells. The clonotype was recovered from a human donor in good health. Some libraries in this study had Jurkat cell RNA spiked in. The V gene is TRBV27, the J gene TRBJ2-3, with TRBD2 matching over 9 bases. The CDR3 protein is CASSPGTSISFDTQYF. The CDR3 DNA follows: TGTGCCAGCAGCCCCGGGACTAGCATTTCATTTGATACGCAGTATTTT.